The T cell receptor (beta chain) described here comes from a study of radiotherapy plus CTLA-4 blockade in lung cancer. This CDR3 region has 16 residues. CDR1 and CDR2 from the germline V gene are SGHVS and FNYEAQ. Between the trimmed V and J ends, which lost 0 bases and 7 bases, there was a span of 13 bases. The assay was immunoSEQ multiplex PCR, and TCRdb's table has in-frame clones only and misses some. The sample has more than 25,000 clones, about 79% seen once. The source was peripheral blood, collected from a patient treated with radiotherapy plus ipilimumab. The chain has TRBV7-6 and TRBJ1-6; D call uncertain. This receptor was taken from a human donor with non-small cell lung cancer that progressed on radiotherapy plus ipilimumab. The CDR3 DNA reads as TGTGCCAGCAGCTTAGCCAACCCTGGGCCAAATTCACCCCTCCACTTT. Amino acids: CASSLANPGPNSPLHF.